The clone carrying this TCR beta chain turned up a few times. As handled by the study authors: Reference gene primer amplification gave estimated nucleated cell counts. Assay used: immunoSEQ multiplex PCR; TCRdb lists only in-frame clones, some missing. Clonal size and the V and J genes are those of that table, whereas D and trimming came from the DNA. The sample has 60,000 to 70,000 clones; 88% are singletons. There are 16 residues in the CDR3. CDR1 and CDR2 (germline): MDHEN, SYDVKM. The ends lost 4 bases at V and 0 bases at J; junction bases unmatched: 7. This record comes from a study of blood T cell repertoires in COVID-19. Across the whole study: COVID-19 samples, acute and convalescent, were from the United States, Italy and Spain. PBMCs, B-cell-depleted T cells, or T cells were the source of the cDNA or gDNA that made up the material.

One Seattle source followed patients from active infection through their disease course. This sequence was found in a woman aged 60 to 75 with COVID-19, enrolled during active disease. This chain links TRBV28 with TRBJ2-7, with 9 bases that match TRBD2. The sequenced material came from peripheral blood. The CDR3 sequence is CASSSGLAGPSYEQYF. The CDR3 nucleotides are TGTGCCAGCAGTTCTGGTCTAGCGGGACCCTCCTACGAGCAGTACTTC. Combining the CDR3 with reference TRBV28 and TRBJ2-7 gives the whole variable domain DVKVTQSSRYLVKRTGEKVFLECVQDMDHENMFWYRQDPGLGLRLIYFSYDVKMKEKGDIPEGYSVSREKKERFSLILESASTNQTSMYLCASSSGLAGPSYEQYFGPGTRLTVT.